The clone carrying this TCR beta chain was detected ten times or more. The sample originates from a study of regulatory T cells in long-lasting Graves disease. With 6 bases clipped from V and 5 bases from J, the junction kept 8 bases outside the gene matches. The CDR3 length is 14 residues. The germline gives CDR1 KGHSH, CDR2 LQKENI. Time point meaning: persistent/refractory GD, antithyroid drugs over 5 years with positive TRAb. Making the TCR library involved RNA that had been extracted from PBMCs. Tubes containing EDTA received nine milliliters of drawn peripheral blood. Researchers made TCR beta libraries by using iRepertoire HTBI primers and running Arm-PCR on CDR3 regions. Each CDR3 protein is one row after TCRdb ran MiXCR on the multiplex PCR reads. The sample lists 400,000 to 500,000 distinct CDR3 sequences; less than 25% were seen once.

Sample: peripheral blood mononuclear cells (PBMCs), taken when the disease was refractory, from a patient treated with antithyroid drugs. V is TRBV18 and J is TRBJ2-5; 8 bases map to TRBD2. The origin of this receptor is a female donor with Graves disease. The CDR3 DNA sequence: TGTGCCAGCTCTCCTCGGGGGGGAGACGAGACCCAGTACTTC. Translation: CASSPRGGDETQYF.